This T cell receptor beta chain stems from a study of PD-L1 blockade in urothelial cancer. Study summary: T cells were recovered from blood samples at a median of approximately 150,000.

The count of this clone is one. Sequencing was performed with immunoSEQ multiplex PCR; in TCRdb, only in-frame clones are kept and a portion is missing. The sample lists about 47,000 clones; around 86% were seen once. With 7 bases removed from V and 0 bases from J, the gap between germline ends came to 12 bases. From germline, CDR1 is MNHEY and CDR2 SVGAGI. The CDR3 is 14 amino acids. As to time point: pretreatment peripheral blood. It was locally advanced or metastatic urothelial carcinoma that patients had. The sequences come from PBMCs, collected around atezolizumab (anti-PD-L1) treatment. The chain uses TRBV6-5 and TRBJ1-1, with D possibly being TRBD1 (6 bases). The sequence derives from a man aged 45-60 years with urothelial cancer. As DNA, the CDR3 is TGTGCCAGCACCCCGACAGGTTTGAACACTGAAGCTTTCTTT. Translation: CASTPTGLNTEAFF.